This T cell receptor (beta chain) comes out of a study of blood T cell repertoires in COVID-19. Whole-study context: Sources were T cells, B-cell-depleted T cells, or PBMCs; the material itself was cDNA or gDNA.

Clones were read by immunoSEQ multiplex PCR, and TCRdb kept only the in-frame ones, dropping some. The table lists about 270,000 clones, around 89% of them singletons, with around 1.3% in the top ten. Germline CDR1 LGHDT, CDR2 YNNKEL (reference sequence). The CDR3 has 19 residues. J gave up 7 bases and V 1 base, and 21 bases lay outside the gene matches. This clonotype was sampled from a woman aged 40 to 50 with acute COVID-19. The chain carries TRBV3-1 (or the pseudogene TRBV3-2) and TRBJ2-7, with 8 bases matching TRBD2. Source material: PBMCs or T cells enriched from blood (not recorded which). CDR3 protein: CASSQGSFLAGGLYREQYF. CDR3 DNA: TGTGCCAGCAGCCAAGGTAGCTTTCTGGCGGGAGGCCTTTACCGGGAGCAGTACTTC.